This TCR beta chain was found in a study of OX40 agonist ivuxolimab in advanced cancers. Study-wide background: Patients achieving partial responses numbered three: one hepatocellular carcinoma case and two cutaneous melanoma cases.

Of note for this clone: Its antigen is unidentified.

General study points: More expanded clones were found, on average, in CD8+ than in CD4+ T cells.

Deletions cut 5 bases from V and 0 bases from J, with 13 bases between. CDR1 and CDR2 (germline): SGHNT, YYREEE (reference sequence). The CDR3 is 15 amino acids. The method was immunoSEQ multiplex PCR; TCRdb's version includes in-frame clones alone and lacks a portion of them. Of about 68,000 clones in the sample, around 86% are singletons; the top ten hold 2% to 2.5%. The specimen comprised CD4+ or CD8+ T cells sorted from blood, sampled in a trial of the OX40 agonist ivuxolimab. The receptor was derived from an adult with an advanced solid tumor such as melanoma, head and neck, liver or kidney cancer. The chain is built from TRBV5-4 and TRBJ2-3, with D possibly being TRBD2 (6 bases). CDR3 bases: TGTGCCAGCAGACCCTCCGGGACTAGCACAGATACGCAGTATTTT. It codes for CASRPSGTSTDTQYF.